These 8 T cell receptor beta chains came from one sample sequenced in a study of blood T cell repertoires in COVID-19 (dated by TCRdb to 2020 to 2022). The library came from the immunoSEQ multiplex PCR assay. TCRdb stores this immuneACCESS table with in-frame sequences only. Part of the clones is absent; in the studies checked, under half of the shortfall reflects unresolved V genes, and no reason is known for the rest. The sample contains under 300,000 clones, around 86% of them found a single time. Of the sample, roughly a sixth falls within the top ten clones. The sequenced sample consisted of PBMCs or T cells enriched from blood (not recorded which). The receptors shown here come from a man aged 18 to 29 who had recovered from COVID-19.

This chain links TRBV6-2 or TRBV6-3 with TRBJ2-7, with TRBD2 matching 9 bases. Trimming cost V 5 bases and J 7 bases; bases outside gene matches: 12. The CDR3 contains 15 residues. Germline CDR1 MNHEY, CDR2 SVGEGT. The CDR3 spells CASSLLAGGPEEQYF. The CDR3 coding sequence is TGTGCCAGCAGTCTCCTTGCGGGGGGGCCGGAGGAGCAGTACTTC.

CDR3 sequence (DNA): TGTGCCAGCAGCCCCCGGGACAGGCAAGAGACCCAGTACTTC. Encoded protein: CASSPRDRQETQYF. V gene TRBV3-1 (or the pseudogene TRBV3-2) combines with J gene TRBJ2-5, with 8 bases aligning to TRBD1. The germline CDR1 and CDR2 sequences are LGHDT and YNNKEL (reference sequence). Germline trimming cut 4 bases from V and 2 bases from J; bases unmatched to any gene: 3. The CDR3 length is 14 residues.

The rearrangement links TRBV4-1 to TRBJ2-7; possible D gene TRBD2, 5 bases. CDR1 is MGHRA and CDR2 is YSYEKL in the germline V gene. V lost 5 bases and J lost 0, with 8 bases in between. There are 13 residues in the CDR3. CDR3 amino acids: CASSSEVSYEQYF. Here the CDR3 DNA reads TGCGCCAGCAGCTCGGAGGTCTCCTACGAGCAGTACTTC.

The chain has TRBV5-1 and TRBJ2-3, with TRBD1 identical over 8 bases. Unmatched junction bases numbered 4, after V lost 1 base and J lost 0 bases. This CDR3 is 16 amino acids long. Germline CDR1 is SGHRS and CDR2 is YFSETQ. CDR3 loop: CASSLNTGGSTDTQYF. The CDR3, as DNA: TGCGCCAGCAGCTTGAATACAGGGGGGAGCACAGATACGCAGTATTTT.

This clone has just one count. J is TRBJ2-1 and V is TRBV27; no firm D call. The CDR3 loop spans 14 amino acids. Germline V gene lookup returns CDR1 MNHEY and CDR2 SMNVEV (reference sequence). V gave up 5 bases and J gave up 0 bases, with 8 bases separating them. This chain's CDR3 is CASSPPFSYNEQFF. The CDR3 DNA reads as TGTGCCAGCAGTCCCCCGTTCTCCTACAATGAGCAGTTCTTC.

This chain uses TRBV18 with TRBJ1-5, with 9 bases matching TRBD1. Germline trimming cut 0 bases from V and 6 bases from J; bases unmatched to any gene: 3. The germline V gene has CDR1 KGHSH and CDR2 LQKENI. This CDR3 contains 15 residues. The CDR3 nucleotides read TGTGCCAGCTCACCACCAGGGACAGGGCTTCAGCCCCAGCATTTT. The encoded protein is CASSPPGTGLQPQHF.

The chain couples TRBV11-2 to TRBJ2-5, with D maybe TRBD2 (5 bases). The CDR3 contains 15 residues. In germline, CDR1 is SGHAT, CDR2 FQNNGV. The germline V and J ends were trimmed by 5 bases and 1 base, with 14 bases remaining between them. The CDR3 protein is CASSQNSGIQETQYF. CDR3 nucleotide sequence: TGTGCCAGCAGCCAAAACTCGGGGATCCAAGAGACCCAGTACTTC. Full variable domain (remainder filled in from reference TRBV11-2 and TRBJ2-5): EAGVAQSPRYKIIEKRQSVAFWCNPISGHATLYWYQQILGQGPKLLIQFQNNGVVDDSQLPKDRFSAERLKGVDSTLKIQPAKLEDSAVYLCASSQNSGIQETQYFGPGTRLLVL.

This clone was detected ten times or more. The chain employs TRBV27 and TRBJ2-1; TRBD2 aligns across 10 bases. There are 15 residues in the CDR3. With 1 base clipped from V and 5 bases from J, the junction kept 2 bases outside the gene matches. CDR1 is MNHEY, CDR2 SMNVEV, per germline (reference sequence). The DNA for the CDR3 is TGTGCCAGCAGTTTATTTAGCGGGGGGAACAATGAGCAGTTCTTC. Amino acids: CASSLFSGGNNEQFF.